These 12 T cell receptor beta chains were all obtained from the same sample, sequenced in a study of T cells in Graves' hyperthyroidism and ophthalmopathy. Using RNA transcripts as the source, TCR beta CDR3 regions were amplified. A first-round RT-PCR of the TCR CDR3 used the HTBI primer set. TCRdb ran MiXCR on the multiplex PCR reads and lists one entry per CDR3 protein. The sample consists of nearly 600,000 distinct CDR3 sequences, approximately 15% of them appearing once. Material: blood. These receptors all stem from a woman aged 18 to 35 with Graves' ophthalmopathy.

This clonotype has a count of ten or more. The J gene is TRBJ2-5, the V gene TRBV4-2; the match to TRBD2 covers 8 bases. In germline, CDR1 is LGHNA, CDR2 YNFKEQ. The CDR3 is 17 residues long. V trimming: 0 bases; J trimming: 5 bases; junction bases outside the gene matches: 11. The DNA of the CDR3 is TGTGCCAGCAGCCAAGATCTGGCGGGAGGTGCTCGCGAGACCCAGTACTTC. Its protein product is CASSQDLAGGARETQYF.

This clonotype came up many times. The J gene is TRBJ2-1, the V gene TRBV2; TRBD2 matches 9 bases. CDR3 length: 17 amino acids. Germline V lookup: CDR1 SNHLY, CDR2 FYNNEI. V lost 4 bases to trimming and J lost 1 base; unmatched junction nucleotides: 8. CDR3 residues: CASSGVGREGSYNEQFF. CDR3 nucleotides: TGTGCCAGCAGTGGGGTGGGGCGGGAGGGGTCCTACAATGAGCAGTTCTTC. The full variable domain, its missing parts supplied by reference TRBV2 and TRBJ2-1, is EPEVTQTPSHQVTQMGQEVILRCVPISNHLYFYWYRQILGQKVEFLVSFYNNEISEKSEIFDDQFSVERPDGSNFTLKIRSTKLEDSAMYFCASSGVGREGSYNEQFFGPGTRLTVL.

The chain carries TRBV27 and TRBJ2-7, with no clear D. The CDR3 loop spans 13 amino acids. The germline V and J ends were trimmed by 3 bases and 1 base, with 7 bases remaining between them. Germline V CDR1 and CDR2: MNHEY, SMNVEV (reference sequence). The CDR3 here is CASSFKASYEQYF. The CDR3 coding sequence is TGTGCCAGCAGTTTTAAAGCGTCCTACGAGCAGTACTTC.

J is TRBJ1-1 and V is TRBV9; 9 bases line up with TRBD1. CDR3 length: 14 amino acids. J was trimmed by 5 bases and V by 4 bases; bases with no gene match: 6. Germline CDR1 and CDR2: SGDLS and YYNGEE. The CDR3 reads CASSTGTGLTEAFF. The CDR3 DNA is TGTGCCAGCAGCACCGGGACAGGGTTGACTGAAGCTTTCTTT.

This clonotype showed up many times. The chain recombines TRBV30 with TRBJ2-7; 10 bases are a match to TRBD1. The CDR3 has 14 residues. Trimming removed 0 bases from V and 5 bases from J; junction bases left unmatched: 4. Germline CDR1 GTSNPN, CDR2 SVGIG (reference sequence). The DNA of the CDR3 is TGTGCCTGGAGTGTTGGGACAGGGGTCCACGAGCAGTACTTC. Protein sequence: CAWSVGTGVHEQYF.

This clonotype was counted many times. The chain combines TRBV12-3 or TRBV12-4 with TRBJ2-3, with 7 bases matching TRBD2. The CDR3 consists of 15 residues. V trimming: 7 bases; J trimming: 4 bases; junction bases outside the gene matches: 11. In DNA form, the CDR3 reads TGTGCCAGCACCCCCTTGGGCGGGAGCGCAGATACGCAGTATTTT. Amino acids: CASTPLGGSADTQYF.

This clonotype has a count of ten or more. The chain recombines TRBV7-3 with TRBJ2-2; D not certain. The V end was cut by 1 base, the J end by 0 bases, with 9 bases between. The CDR3 contains 16 residues. In germline, CDR1 is SGHTA, CDR2 FQGTGA. The CDR3 loop reads CASSLRPTTNTGELFF. The CDR3 nucleotides read TGTGCCAGCAGCTTAAGGCCTACCACGAACACCGGGGAGCTGTTTTTT.

This chain connects TRBV30 to TRBJ1-4, with 7 bases identical to TRBD1. The CDR3 runs 14 residues. Looked up from germline, CDR1 is GTSNPN and CDR2 is SVGIG (reference sequence). The V and J ends lost 3 bases and 7 bases, in that order; junction bases with no gene match: 8. CDR3 region: CAWRGDRATEKLFF. The CDR3 nucleotides read TGTGCCTGGAGGGGTGACAGGGCGACTGAAAAACTGTTTTTT.

Points on this clonotype: A much more abundant neighbour one base away suggests this may be a read error. The chain combines TRBV7-2 with TRBJ1-1, with D perhaps matching TRBD1 (5 bases). CDR1 is SGHTA, CDR2 FQGNSA, per germline. CDR3 length: 13 amino acids. Trimming took off 0 bases at V and 7 bases at J, with 9 bases between the two ends. CDR3 protein: CASSLAGDGEAFF. The CDR3 DNA reads as TGTGCCAGCAGCTTAGCAGGGGACGGTGAAGCTTTCTTT. Complete variable domain (other parts from reference TRBV7-2 and TRBJ1-1): GAGVSQSPSNKVTEKGKDVELRCDPISGHTALYWYRQSLGQGLEFLIYFQGNSAPDKSGLPSDRFSAERTGGSVSTLTIQRTQQEDSAVYLCASSLAGDGEAFFGQGTRLTVV.

The table lists this clonotype with many counts. The chain recombines TRBV2 with TRBJ1-1; 10 bases agree with TRBD1. The CDR3 sequence is 17 residues long. The ends lost 5 bases at V and 0 bases at J; junction bases unmatched: 9. CDR1 SNHLY and CDR2 FYNNEI come from the germline V gene. The CDR3 is CASSSGTGALLNTEAFF. The CDR3 coding sequence is TGTGCCAGCAGTTCCGGGACAGGGGCTTTGTTGAACACTGAAGCTTTCTTT.

For the CDR3, the DNA is TGTGCCAGCAGTACAACCGGGACAGGGGCAAATCAGCCCCAGCATTTT. Its translation is CASSTTGTGANQPQHF. The rearrangement joins TRBV28 to TRBJ1-5, with TRBD1 matching 10 bases. V dropped 5 bases and J dropped 4; count of bases not matched to a gene: 8. Germline CDR1 reads MDHEN; CDR2 reads SYDVKM. The CDR3 totals 16 residues.

With respect to this clonotype: A much larger clone lies a single base off, so this may be a read error. The rearrangement uses TRBV3-1 and TRBJ2-2; no definite D call. The CDR3 spans 14 residues. With 1 base removed from V and 4 bases from J, the gap between germline ends came to 7 bases. Germline V gives CDR1 LGHDT, CDR2 YNNKEL (reference sequence). CDR3 nucleotide sequence: TGTGCCAGCAGCCAAGCAATCGGCACCGGGGAGCTGTTTTTT. It codes for CASSQAIGTGELFF.